The next 7 T cell receptor beta chains were all read from a single sample in a study of T cell responses to AZD1222 COVID-19 vaccine. Sequenced by immunoSEQ multiplex PCR; TCRdb stores in-frame clones only, minus some. The sample holds about 180,000 clones, around nine tenths seen once. The input for sequencing was peripheral blood, taken 28 days after the second AZD1222 dose. These TCRs come from an adult who received the AZD1222 COVID-19 vaccine.

The table lists this clone with a few counts. The chain recombines TRBV12-3 or TRBV12-4 with TRBJ1-2; no clear D gene. The CDR3 contains 13 residues. The V end lost 0 bases, the J end lost 7 bases, and 9 bases lay between the germline ends. CDR3 amino acids: CASSLANGLGYTF. The CDR3 region has the DNA TGTGCCAGCAGTTTAGCGAACGGGCTTGGCTACACCTTC.

The chain links TRBV4-2 to TRBJ1-3; 12 positions agree with TRBD1. Germline CDR1 is LGHNA and CDR2 is YNFKEQ. V dropped 4 bases and J dropped 5; count of bases not matched to a gene: 3. The CDR3 covers 15 residues. The CDR3 sequence is CASSPGTGGRNTIYF. Here the CDR3 DNA reads TGTGCCAGCAGCCCCGGGACAGGGGGCAGAAACACCATATATTTT.

A single count supports this clone. The J gene is TRBJ2-1, the V gene TRBV3-1 (or the pseudogene TRBV3-2), with D uncertain. Germline V lookup: CDR1 LGHDT, CDR2 YNNKEL (reference sequence). V lost 6 bases to trimming and J lost 8 bases, with 17 bases between them. CDR3 length equals 14 residues. CDR3 amino acids: CASRPGRKRHEQFF. For the CDR3, the DNA is TGTGCCAGCAGACCTGGACGCAAACGGCATGAGCAGTTCTTC.

The chain uses TRBV7-2 and TRBJ1-2; 8 bases line up with TRBD1. Unmatched junction bases numbered 11, after V lost 3 bases and J lost 8 bases. Germline V gene lookup returns CDR1 SGHTA and CDR2 FQGNSA. The CDR3 contains 15 residues. The chain's CDR3 is CASSLIGRGLGGYTF. The CDR3 coding sequence is TGTGCCAGCAGCTTGATTGGCAGGGGGCTGGGCGGCTACACCTTC.

The J gene is TRBJ2-7, the V gene TRBV20-1; 15 bases fit TRBD2. The length of the CDR3 is 14 residues. V shed 3 bases and J 4 bases; nucleotides not matched to a gene: 1. The germline gives CDR1 DFQATT, CDR2 SNEGSKA (reference sequence). The CDR3 coding sequence is TGCAGTGCTAGTGGGACTAGCGGGGGGTACGAGCAGTACTTC. Translation: CSASGTSGGYEQYF.

The rearrangement uses TRBV6-4 and TRBJ1-2; a weak D match, TRBD1 (5 bases). Trimming removed 0 bases at V and 8 bases at J, with 10 bases between. Germline CDR1 is MRHNA and CDR2 is SNTAGT. This CDR3 contains 13 residues. The CDR3 sequence is CASSDSGVGGYTF. The CDR3 nucleotides are TGTGCCAGCAGTGACTCGGGGGTCGGAGGCTACACCTTC.

In nucleotides, the CDR3 is TGCAGCGTTGGCCGGGCGGTCGATGAGCAGTTCTTC. Its translation is CSVGRAVDEQFF. This chain joins TRBV29-1 and TRBJ2-1; unclear D gene. V lost 4 bases and J lost 8, with 12 bases in between. From germline, CDR1 is SQVTM and CDR2 ANQGSEA. This CDR3 has 12 amino acids.